A selection of T cell receptor beta chains follows, all from one sample in a study of T-cell memory formation after mild COVID-19. TCRdb re-called the 5' RACE reads through MiXCR, storing one row per CDR3 protein. The table has about 110,000 distinct CDR3 sequences, around 11% seen once; the top ten hold around 27%. The sequenced sample was PBMCs or a T cell subset sorted from them (not recorded which). The receptors derive from an adult woman who had mild COVID-19 (a few samples of this study predate the infection). Cell type and time point are not known. The CDR3 runs from the conserved cysteine through the conserved F or W.

>TRBV3-1
CASSPPRYNEQFF
>TRBV4-2
CASSSLESFGYEQYF
>TRBV20-1
CSASESGTAIYNEQFF
>TRBV4-2
CASSHATGGNEQFF
>TRBV4-1
CASSLQGNPEKLFF
>TRBV5-1
CASSVRDLSRYTDTQYF
>TRBV4-3
CASSQDPDAYNEQFF
>TRBV6-5
CASRSSGQPQHF
>TRBV15
CATSETITLVDIQYF
>TRBV4-2
CASSQDPRREGVYEQYF
>TRBV4-1
CASSQPGTGGAYEQYF
>TRBV24-1
CATSDLGSRPGELFF
>TRBV7-9
CASSLAAFGHF
>TRBV6-5
CASSPGLAGGPGNEQFF
>TRBV7-6
CASSLQPSAVTDTQYF
>TRBV12-3/TRBV12-4
CASRTWEGFPNYGYTF
>TRBV5-1
CASSLAGAVTEAFF
>TRBV20-1
CSARDTVSLNQPQHF
>TRBV19
CASSRSSYNEQFF
>TRBV7-8
CASSLGRGGGETQYF
>TRBV4-1
CASSQDLGGGTPYEQYF
>TRBV28
CASSSNSDTRLSGANVLTF
>TRBV11-2
CASGAAFNEQFF
>TRBV4-2
CASSELAESPYEQYF
>TRBV9
CASSVGPGLAGTDTQYF
>TRBV15
CATSRELATLSYNEQFF
>TRBV5-1
CASRFGGYTEAFF
>TRBV9
CASSPRSYNEQFF
>TRBV15
CATGDRDGTDTQYF
>TRBV5-6
CASSLFGGPDTEAFF
>TRBV12-3/TRBV12-4
CASSLGGGKYQETQYF
>TRBV10-3
CAISYTLAGGTDNEQFF
>TRBV20-1
CSVSGIGAYEQYF
>TRBV6-2/TRBV6-3
CASSYSPISYEQYF
>TRBV11-2
CASSLGTSGSVTDTQYF
>TRBV5-4
CASSPSGRDEQYF
>TRBV29-1
CSVEKPGQGYYEQYF
>TRBV7-9
CASSLQTGEGDGYTF
>TRBV7-9
CASSYPSGGARTDTQYF
>TRBV7-8
CASSRGQGNTEAFF
>TRBV7-9
CASSLDDRGRNEQFF
>TRBV10-3
CAISTPGDLNEQFF
>TRBV4-1
CASSQDNEQFF
>TRBV5-1
CASSLGPQWGNTEAFF
>TRBV7-9
CASSLSQGNEQFF
>TRBV4-2
CASSLATTDYNEQFF
>TRBV7-9
CASSLSTTDTQYF
>TRBV5-6
CASRGGWTDNEQFF
>TRBV5-1
CASLAPLAGGYNEQFF
>TRBV28
CASSAEPSKYQETQYF
>TRBV7-8
CASSIRQEPGTGELFF
>TRBV4-2
CASSQNSGARDEQFF
>TRBV12-3/TRBV12-4
CASSFTGELFF
>TRBV7-9
CASSSQWTGLNTEAFF
>TRBV7-6
CASSSGSVFPSSYNEQFF
>TRBV6-5
CASSYVQGVSDTEAFF
>TRBV6-5
CASSPRAYFSYEQYF
>TRBV18
CASSPYSGGNGYEQFF